These T cell receptor beta chains were read from a single sample in a study of T cell repertoires and HLA-DP antigens. The table came from immunoSEQ multiplex PCR; TCRdb's copy has only in-frame clones and leaves some out. This sample has about 73,000 clones, with just under 80% found just once. Which antigens these TCRs recognize remains unknown. Specimen: CD4+ T cells from PBMCs. The receptors here all came from a man aged 55 to 70 in good health and CMV-seronegative. Each CDR3 is given with its conserved first and last residue. Each record gives: V gene, J gene, CDR3 protein.

TRBV11-2	TRBJ2-7	CASSPVSRDRGKAYEQYF
TRBV7-2	TRBJ2-3	CASSPSRGSTDTQYF
TRBV9	TRBJ2-2	CASSVEGFTGELFF
TRBV27	TRBJ2-1	CASSPQGNEQFF
TRBV29-1	TRBJ1-2	CSVRRPSDGYTF
TRBV5-1	TRBJ2-2	CASSPGAPTGELFF
TRBV5-5	TRBJ1-5	CASSLAGNSNQPQHF
TRBV19	TRBJ2-6	CASSGGGGANVLTF
TRBV28	TRBJ1-2	CASSQTGGRWVYGYTF
TRBV2	TRBJ2-5	CAGRQGAGQETQYF
TRBV6-5	TRBJ1-2	CASSSPGQGARGYTF
TRBV27	TRBJ1-2	CASSLGTDYGYTF
TRBV5-4	TRBJ2-3	CASSSWTSTDTQYF
TRBV6-1	TRBJ1-3	CASGWGSKNTIYF
TRBV18	TRBJ2-5	CASSPGARGETQYF
TRBV6-4	TRBJ1-1	CASSPQGSEAFF
TRBV15	TRBJ2-1	CATSPRPREQFF
TRBV10-3	TRBJ1-2	CAISELGTGTITSYGYTF
TRBV11-3	TRBJ2-1	CASSLGQANEQFF
TRBV18	TRBJ1-5	CASSPRAVSNQPQHF
TRBV15	TRBJ1-3	CATSRDTGAGNTIYF
TRBV30	TRBJ1-2	CAWRTGNYGYTF
TRBV2	TRBJ1-1	CASGSMDTEAFF
TRBV2	TRBJ2-3	CASSEGASGRGTQYF
TRBV7-9	TRBJ2-1	CASSIGLAAEFF
TRBV5-5	TRBJ1-1	CASSSQAGGDLAFF
TRBV29-1	TRBJ2-7	CSVGSGTGRYEQYF
TRBV6-1	TRBJ2-5	CASSVGGQETQYF
TRBV6-5	TRBJ2-5	CASSYSIPGGQETQYF
TRBV2	TRBJ1-3	CASSEIGGFSGNTIYF
TRBV6-6	TRBJ1-5	CASRRGTGRDQPQHF
TRBV19	TRBJ2-7	CASKQDNSYEQYF
TRBV2	TRBJ2-1	CASSLSGFSYNEQFF
TRBV6-5	TRBJ1-3	CASGVRSDSGNTIYF
TRBV11-2	TRBJ2-2	CASSPGPNTGELFF
TRBV7-3	TRBJ2-1	CASSLGTGYNEQFF
TRBV5-1	TRBJ1-5	CASSLAADRGGSSNQPQHF
TRBV7-8	TRBJ2-3	CASSLAAASGRVSSQYF
TRBV4-2	TRBJ2-1	CASSQEPTDYNEQFF
TRBV6-5	TRBJ2-1	CASSSSGLAVYNEQFF
TRBV7-2	TRBJ2-1	CASSSSGVSYNEQFF
TRBV5-6	TRBJ1-1	CASSLDRTQAFF
TRBV14	TRBJ2-1	CASSQETTSRYNEQFF
TRBV11-2	TRBJ2-2	CASSLANGGRELFF
TRBV5-8	TRBJ2-7	CASSLGQGGLGQYF
TRBV2	TRBJ2-1	CASSGARSSNEQFF
TRBV11-2	TRBJ2-7	CASTLPGQSQDEQYF
TRBV28	TRBJ2-3	CASSPGTAGADTQYF
TRBV9	TRBJ2-1	CASSAQPQLAGGQFF
TRBV11-2	TRBJ1-1	CASSATALNTEAFF
TRBV2	TRBJ1-5	CASKMGQVDQPQHF
TRBV7-2	TRBJ1-6	CASSPFAGGARSPLHF
TRBV30	TRBJ1-3	CAVAQGPSGNTIYF
TRBV7-2	TRBJ1-2	CASSLVTGYTF
TRBV7-2	TRBJ1-2	CASSLVRGNYGYTF
TRBV6-5	TRBJ1-6	CASRRQGTDSPLHF
TRBV5-6	TRBJ1-1	CASSSPRDRGLPEAFF
TRBV5-5	TRBJ1-1	CASSLGPRTRNTEAFF
TRBV19	TRBJ1-4	CASSIGSNEKLFF
TRBV7-2	TRBJ1-2	CASSLDSLARGESYTF